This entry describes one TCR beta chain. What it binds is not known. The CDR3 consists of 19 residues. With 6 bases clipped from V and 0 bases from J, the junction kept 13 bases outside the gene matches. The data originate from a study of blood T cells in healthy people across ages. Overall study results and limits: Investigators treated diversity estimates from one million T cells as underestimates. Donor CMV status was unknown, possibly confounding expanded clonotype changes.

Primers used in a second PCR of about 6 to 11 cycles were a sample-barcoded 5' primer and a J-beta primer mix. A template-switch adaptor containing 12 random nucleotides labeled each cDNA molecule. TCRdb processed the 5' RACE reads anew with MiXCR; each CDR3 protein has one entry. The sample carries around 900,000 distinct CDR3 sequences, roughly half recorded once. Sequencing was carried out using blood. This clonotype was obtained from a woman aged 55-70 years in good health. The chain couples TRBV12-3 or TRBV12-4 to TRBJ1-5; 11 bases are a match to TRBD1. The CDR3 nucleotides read TGTGCCAGCAGGCTGGGTCGGGGGACAGGGGGGTATAGCAATCAGCCCCAGCATTTT. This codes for CASRLGRGTGGYSNQPQHF.